The 19 T cell receptor beta chains below come from one sample, sequenced in a study of blood T cell repertoires in COVID-19. TCRdb's copy holds only in-frame clones and misses some; the assay was immunoSEQ multiplex PCR. The sample includes some 670,000 clones, approximately 90% seen only once; the top ten take over 0.2%. Input material: peripheral blood. The receptors were sampled from a woman in her late teens or twenties with acute or convalescent COVID-19.

This clone was observed a handful of times. The chain joins TRBV6-4 to TRBJ1-2, with 8 bases that match TRBD1. The CDR3 covers 13 residues. V dropped 2 bases and J dropped 14; count of bases not matched to a gene: 10. The V gene's germline CDR1 is MRHNA and CDR2 SNTAGT. CDR3 sequence reads: CASSDLLGTGLTF. CDR3 sequence (DNA): TGTGCCAGCAGTGACCTCCTAGGGACAGGACTTACCTTC.

This sequence joins TRBV5-4 and TRBJ2-1, with 12 bases matching TRBD2. The junction had 9 bases not matched to a gene; V was cut back by 4 bases and J by 10 bases. The CDR3 consists of 15 residues. Germline lookup yields CDR1 SGHNT and CDR2 YYREEE (reference sequence). The CDR3 protein is CASSRGLAGTEEQFF. In nucleotides, the CDR3 is TGTGCCAGCAGCCGGGGACTAGCGGGTACTGAGGAGCAGTTCTTC.

There are a few counts of this clone. V usage is TRBV11-2 and J usage is TRBJ1-1; D unresolved. V lost 4 bases to trimming and J lost 0 bases, with 12 bases between them. This CDR3 contains 15 residues. CDR1 is SGHAT, CDR2 FQNNGV, per germline. CDR3 in amino acids: CASSYAVGLNTEAFF. In DNA, the CDR3 is TGTGCCAGCAGCTACGCGGTAGGCCTGAACACTGAAGCTTTCTTT.

The gene calls are TRBV19 and TRBJ1-5; D possibly corresponds to TRBD1 (6 bases). V lost 10 bases to trimming and J lost 1 base, with 17 bases between them. This CDR3 is 15 amino acids long. Germline-derived CDR1 and CDR2 are LNHDA and SQIVND (reference sequence). The CDR3 coding sequence is TGTGCCATTCCCTCCAGGGGACGGAGCAATCAGCCCCAGCATTTT. Its protein is CAIPSRGRSNQPQHF.

The chain employs TRBV5-6 and TRBJ2-7; perhaps TRBD1 as D (6 bases). Trimming took off 4 bases at V and 3 bases at J, with 14 bases between the two ends. From germline, CDR1 is SGHDT and CDR2 YYEEEE. The CDR3 totals 14 residues. CDR3: CASSEGVGDYEQYF. CDR3 DNA: TGTGCCAGCAGCGAGGGGGTAGGGGACTACGAGCAGTACTTC.

This sequence joins TRBV7-2 and TRBJ1-6, with D maybe TRBD1 (6 bases). V was clipped by 0 bases and J by 4 bases, with 10 bases between them. This CDR3 contains 16 residues. Germline V gives CDR1 SGHTA, CDR2 FQGNSA. Written as DNA, the CDR3 is TGTGCCAGCAGCTTAGCGGCGGGGGCGTATAATTCACCCCTCCACTTT. Protein sequence: CASSLAAGAYNSPLHF.

The gene calls are TRBV5-1 and TRBJ1-1, with 8 bases lining up with TRBD1. J lost 0 bases, V lost 7 bases, and 5 bases had no gene match. The CDR3 sequence is 14 residues long. Germline V gene sequence: CDR1 SGHRS, CDR2 YFSETQ. The CDR3 coding sequence is TGCGCCAGCGAGTCGGGACAGGTGAACACTGAAGCTTTCTTT. Its protein is CASESGQVNTEAFF. Looking up the rest from reference TRBV5-1 and TRBJ1-1 gives the full variable domain: KAGVTQTPRYLIKTRGQQVTLSCSPISGHRSVSWYQQTPGQGLQFLFEYFSETQRNKGNFPGRFSGRQFSNSRSEMNVSTLELGDSALYLCASESGQVNTEAFFGQGTRLTVV.

J is TRBJ1-2 and V is TRBV30; 7 positions match TRBD1. With 4 bases clipped from V and 6 bases from J, the junction kept 5 bases outside the gene matches. The V gene's germline CDR1 is GTSNPN and CDR2 SVGIG (reference sequence). The CDR3 length is 12 residues. The CDR3 sequence is CAWTSTGNGYTF. CDR3 coding DNA: TGTGCCTGGACTTCGACAGGGAATGGCTACACCTTC.

This chain links TRBV9 with TRBJ1-6; D remains ambiguous. The CDR3 totals 15 residues. Trimming cost V 3 bases and J 1 base, with 8 bases left between them. Germline assignment: CDR1 SGDLS and CDR2 YYNGEE. The DNA of the CDR3 is TGTGCCAGCAGCGGGGCACAGTCCTATAATTCACCCCTCCACTTT. Amino acids: CASSGAQSYNSPLHF.

The rearrangement links TRBV4-2 to TRBJ1-2, with D perhaps TRBD1 (6 bases). This CDR3 is 14 amino acids long. V lost 3 bases to trimming and J lost 8 bases, with 16 bases between them. Per germline, CDR1 LGHNA and CDR2 YNFKEQ. CDR3: CASSQDSSAAGYTF. The CDR3 region has the DNA TGTGCCAGCAGCCAGGACAGTTCGGCGGCCGGCTACACCTTC.

The chain couples TRBV6-4 to TRBJ2-1; 8 bases are shared with TRBD2. V was pared by 5 bases and J by 8 bases, with 11 bases of the junction left unmatched. CDR3 length equals 15 residues. CDR1 and CDR2 from the germline V gene are MRHNA and SNTAGT. This CDR3 reads CASSPGTRTLHEQFF. The CDR3, as DNA: TGTGCCAGCAGTCCTGGGACTAGGACTCTCCATGAGCAGTTCTTC.

This chain connects TRBV24-1 to TRBJ2-7; 11 bases match TRBD1. CDR1 and CDR2 (germline): KGHDR, SFDVKD. The junction had 12 bases not matched to a gene; V was cut back by 5 bases and J by 7 bases. CDR3 length equals 16 residues. CDR3 sequence (DNA): TGTGCCACCAGTGCCCTTGGGGGACAGGGGGTATATGAGCAGTACTTC. Translating gives CATSALGGQGVYEQYF.

The chain recombines TRBV6-1 with TRBJ2-3; D perhaps matches TRBD2 (6 bases). Per germline, CDR1 MNHNS and CDR2 SASEGT. V lost 1 base and J lost 1, with 9 bases in between. This CDR3 has 15 amino acids. CDR3 sequence (DNA): TGTGCCAGCAGTGAAGGGGCTAGCGGCACAGATACGCAGTATTTT. Encoded protein: CASSEGASGTDTQYF.

This clone was detected a few times. The rearrangement uses TRBV30 and TRBJ1-5; D is ambiguous. The CDR3 consists of 15 residues. The V gene lost 0 bases and the J gene lost 0 bases, with 9 bases spanning the gap. CDR1 is GTSNPN and CDR2 is SVGIG in the germline V gene (reference sequence). In nucleotides, the CDR3 is TGTGCCTGGAGTGTACTTGAATTTAGCAATCAGCCCCAGCATTTT. Translation gives CAWSVLEFSNQPQHF.

This rearrangement joins TRBV21-1 to TRBJ2-7; TRBD1 was called by the table and not checked on the DNA. TRBV21-1 is a documented pseudogene. There are 14 residues in the CDR3. The CDR3 loop is CASSKGQGDFGQYF. DNA of the CDR3: TGTGCCAGCAGCAAAGGCCAGGGGGACTTCGGGCAGTACTTC.

The J gene is TRBJ2-3, the V gene TRBV4-3; D perhaps matches TRBD1 (6 bases). Germline V gene data show CDR1 as LGHNA and CDR2 as YSLEER. CDR3 length: 14 amino acids. V lost 4 bases, J lost 2 bases, and 10 bases lay in between. This chain's CDR3 is CASSPGQHTDTQYF. The DNA of the CDR3 is TGCGCCAGCAGCCCTGGACAGCACACAGATACGCAGTATTTT.

The V call is TRBV10-2, the J call TRBJ1-2; D possibly corresponds to TRBD1 (6 bases). The CDR3 runs to 15 residues. The germline V and J ends were trimmed by 4 bases and 3 bases, with 15 bases remaining between them. Germline V CDR1 and CDR2: WSHSY, SAAADI. CDR3 sequence (DNA): TGCGCCAGCAGTGGCGGACACAGGGCCGACTATGGCTACACCTTC. Translating it yields CASSGGHRADYGYTF.

V usage is TRBV5-6 and J usage is TRBJ1-2; 8 nucleotides match TRBD1. This CDR3 contains 14 residues. Germline-derived CDR1 and CDR2 are SGHDT and YYEEEE. V trimming: 3 bases; J trimming: 13 bases; junction bases outside the gene matches: 14. CDR3 DNA: TGTGCCAGCAGCTACGGACAGGGAGGTGTGGTGTCCACCTTC. It encodes CASSYGQGGVVSTF. The whole variable domain, filled in from reference TRBV5-6 and TRBJ1-2, reads DAGVTQSPTHLIKTRGQQVTLRCSPKSGHDTVSWYQQALGQGPQFIFQYYEEEERQRGNFPDRFSGHQFPNYSSELNVNALLLGDSALYLCASSYGQGGVVSTFGSGTRLTVV.

V usage is TRBV21-1 and J usage is TRBJ1-6. TRBV21-1 is described as a pseudogene. The CDR3 contains 16 residues. The CDR3 region has the DNA TGTGCCAGCAGCCCCGAGGGGGAGGGGAATAATTCACCCCTCCACTTT. It encodes CASSPEGEGNNSPLHF.